A selection of T cell receptor beta chains follows, all from one sample in a study of T cells after yellow fever vaccination. Each CDR3 protein is one row after TCRdb ran MiXCR on the 5' RACE reads. In the table there are some 390,000 distinct CDR3 sequences, around 6.4% of which are singletons. Sequenced here: PBMCs, sampled 5 days after the yellow fever booster vaccination. All receptors derive from a man younger than 45 who received the YFV17D yellow fever vaccine. CDR3s include the opening cysteine and the closing phenylalanine or tryptophan. D genes are given only for firm matches. Expanded clones get a size class; other rows say once, few or many, or leave the size out.

V	J	size	D	DNA	CDR3
TRBV3-1	TRBJ1-2	.	TRBD1	TGTGCCAGCAGCCGCCTACCGGGACAGGGAAGTGTTGGCTACACCTTC	CASSRLPGQGSVGYTF
TRBV9	TRBJ1-2	.	.	TGTGCCAGCAGCGCGGGGGGGTACTATGGCTACACCTTC	CASSAGGYYGYTF
TRBV30	TRBJ2-3	.	TRBD2	TGTGCCTCGGCCCTCCAGCGGGACCCGCAGTATTTT	CASALQRDPQYF
TRBV7-8	TRBJ1-3	few	.	TGTGCCAGCAGCTTAGATCCCCCAGGCTCTGGAAACACCATATATTTT	CASSLDPPGSGNTIYF
TRBV6-5	TRBJ2-7	.	TRBD2	TGTGCCAGCAGTTCCCTCCGGACTAGCGGGACCTACGAGCAGTACTTC	CASSSLRTSGTYEQYF
TRBV6-1	TRBJ1-1	few	.	TGTGCCAGCAGTCCACCCGGAGGGGGGAACACTGAAGCTTTCTTT	CASSPPGGGNTEAFF
TRBV6-5	TRBJ2-2	.	TRBD1	TGTGCCAGCAGTTACCAGGACAGGGACACCGGGGAGCTGTTTTTT	CASSYQDRDTGELFF
TRBV6-2/TRBV6-3	TRBJ2-1	.	TRBD2	TGTGCCAGCATTGGGGGGGAGAAAGAGCAGTTCTTC	CASIGGEKEQFF
TRBV6-5	TRBJ2-5	few	.	TGTGCCAGCAGTTTTTCTGGAGGGAGAATCCAAGAGACCCAGTACTTC	CASSFSGGRIQETQYF
TRBV5-1	TRBJ2-3	many	.	TGCGCCAGCAGCTTGGCTGGCAGGGCCACAGATACGCAGTATTTT	CASSLAGRATDTQYF